This paragraph covers one TCR beta chain sequence. Authors' methods: Amplification with reference gene primers provided the estimates of nucleated cell counts. Sequenced by immunoSEQ multiplex PCR; TCRdb stores in-frame clones only, minus some. Clone size and V and J calls were adopted from that table, with D and trimming inferred from the DNA. Of under 300,000 clones in the sample, about 85% were seen once. The CDR3 contains 16 residues. V trimming: 4 bases; J trimming: 5 bases; junction bases outside the gene matches: 11. Germline-derived CDR1 and CDR2 are KGHSH and LQKENI. The data derive from a study of blood T cell repertoires in COVID-19. Across the study: Italy, Spain and the United States were the sources of the convalescent and acute COVID-19 samples. Sources were T cells, B-cell-depleted T cells, or PBMCs; the material itself was cDNA or gDNA.

The specimen sequenced was peripheral blood. The receptor was derived from a man aged 30-40 years who had recovered from COVID-19. The genes are TRBV18 and TRBJ1-2; 9 nucleotides agree with TRBD1. The CDR3: CASSLPGTGYGYGYTF. The CDR3 DNA sequence: TGTGCCAGCTCACTACCCGGGACAGGGTACGGTTATGGCTACACCTTC.